This paragraph reports one TCR beta chain. The table came from immunoSEQ multiplex PCR; TCRdb's copy has only in-frame clones and leaves some out. The repertoire holds some 240,000 clones, with 84% as singletons. Germline CDR1 is SGHVS and CDR2 is FQNEAQ. V was shortened by 6 bases and J by 5 bases, with 22 bases between the two germline ends. The CDR3 is made up of 16 amino acids. The entry originates in a study of blood T cell repertoires in COVID-19. Study-wide context: PBMCs, B-cell-depleted T cells, or T cells were the source of the cDNA or gDNA that made up the material.

The source of this sequence is a woman between 40 and 50 years old who had recovered from COVID-19. Sequencing was performed on peripheral blood. The chain has TRBV7-8 and TRBJ2-5; tentative D call: TRBD1 (5 bases). CDR3 nucleotides: TGTGCCAGCAGTCTTAATAGGGGCAGGGCGAGGGAGACCCAGTACTTC. Its translation is CASSLNRGRARETQYF.